Below are 3 T cell receptor beta chains sequenced from a single sample in a study of blood T cell repertoires in COVID-19. Sequencing used immunoSEQ multiplex PCR; TCRdb keeps in-frame clones, though not all of them. This table has roughly 360,000 clones, more than 75% appearing once. The sequencing sample was made of PBMCs or T cells enriched from blood (not recorded which). The source of these receptors is a woman aged 25 to 39 with acute COVID-19.

The chain employs TRBV7-2 and TRBJ1-6; TRBD1 might be the D (5 bases). Trimming took 3 bases from V and 10 from J, leaving 22 bases between them. Germline lookup yields CDR1 SGHTA and CDR2 FQGNSA. The CDR3 has 17 residues. The CDR3 spells CASSFVYSGRGTSPLHF. As DNA, the CDR3 is TGTGCCAGCAGCTTCGTCTATAGCGGTCGCGGGACCTCACCCCTCCACTTT.

This rearrangement joins TRBV12-5 to TRBJ2-7; 12 nucleotides agree with TRBD2. Per germline, CDR1 LGHNT and CDR2 FRNRAP. Unmatched junction bases numbered 5, after V lost 2 bases and J lost 0 bases. There are 17 residues in the CDR3. CDR3 residues: CASGLRLAGAHSYEQYF. The CDR3 DNA reads as TGTGCTAGTGGTTTGAGACTAGCGGGGGCCCACTCCTACGAGCAGTACTTC.

This sequence joins TRBV12-3 or TRBV12-4 and TRBJ1-5; possibly TRBD1 for D (5 bases). The CDR3 runs to 13 residues. V lost 5 bases, J lost 5 bases, and 10 bases lay in between. The CDR3 nucleotides are TGTGCCAGCAGTATCTTCAGGGATCAGCCCCAGCATTTT. Amino acid sequence: CASSIFRDQPQHF.